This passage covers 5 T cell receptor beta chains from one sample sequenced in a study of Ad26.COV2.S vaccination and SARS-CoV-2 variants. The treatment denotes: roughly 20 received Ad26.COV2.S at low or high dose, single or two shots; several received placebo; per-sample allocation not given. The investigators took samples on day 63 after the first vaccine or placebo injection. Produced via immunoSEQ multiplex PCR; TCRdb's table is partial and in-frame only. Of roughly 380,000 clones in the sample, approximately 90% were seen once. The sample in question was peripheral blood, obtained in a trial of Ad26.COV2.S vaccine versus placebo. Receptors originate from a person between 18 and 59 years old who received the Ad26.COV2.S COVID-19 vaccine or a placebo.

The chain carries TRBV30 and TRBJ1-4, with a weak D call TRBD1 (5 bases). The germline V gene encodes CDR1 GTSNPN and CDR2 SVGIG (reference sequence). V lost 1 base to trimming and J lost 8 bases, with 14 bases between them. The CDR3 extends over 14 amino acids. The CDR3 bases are TGTGCCTGGAGTGGAGGCAGGGTAGGAGAAAAACTGTTTTTT. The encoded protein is CAWSGGRVGEKLFF.

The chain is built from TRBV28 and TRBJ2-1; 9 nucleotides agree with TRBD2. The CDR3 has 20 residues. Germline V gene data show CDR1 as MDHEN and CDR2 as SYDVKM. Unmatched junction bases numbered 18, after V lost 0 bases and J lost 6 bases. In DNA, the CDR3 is TGTGCCAGCAGTTTATGGGGGTTTGTGAGCGGGGGGCCCACCTCCAATGAGCAGTTCTTC. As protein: CASSLWGFVSGGPTSNEQFF.

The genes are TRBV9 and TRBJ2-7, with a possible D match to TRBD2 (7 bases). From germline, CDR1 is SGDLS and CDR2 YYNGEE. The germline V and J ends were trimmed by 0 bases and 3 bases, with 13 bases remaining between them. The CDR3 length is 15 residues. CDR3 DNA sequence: TGTGCCAGCAGCGTAGGTGCGGGGGCCCTCTACGAGCAGTACTTC. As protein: CASSVGAGALYEQYF. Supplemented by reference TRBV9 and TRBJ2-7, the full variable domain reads DSGVTQTPKHLITATGQRVTLRCSPRSGDLSVYWYQQSLDQGLQFLIQYYNGEERAKGNILERFSAQQFPDLHSELNLSSLELGDSALYFCASSVGAGALYEQYFGPGTRLTVT.

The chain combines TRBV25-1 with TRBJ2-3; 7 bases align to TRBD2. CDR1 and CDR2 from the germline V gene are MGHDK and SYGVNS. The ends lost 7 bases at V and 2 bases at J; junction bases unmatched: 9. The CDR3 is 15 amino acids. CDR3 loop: CASTARRGFTDTQYF. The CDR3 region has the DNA TGTGCCAGCACGGCACGGCGGGGGTTCACAGATACGCAGTATTTT.

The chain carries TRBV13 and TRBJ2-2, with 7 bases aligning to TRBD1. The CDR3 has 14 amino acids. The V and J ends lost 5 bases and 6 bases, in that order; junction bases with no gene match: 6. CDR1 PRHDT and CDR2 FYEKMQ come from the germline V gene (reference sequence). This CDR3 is CASSRPGQSGELFF. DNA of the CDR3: TGTGCCAGCAGCCGACCGGGACAGTCCGGGGAGCTGTTTTTT.